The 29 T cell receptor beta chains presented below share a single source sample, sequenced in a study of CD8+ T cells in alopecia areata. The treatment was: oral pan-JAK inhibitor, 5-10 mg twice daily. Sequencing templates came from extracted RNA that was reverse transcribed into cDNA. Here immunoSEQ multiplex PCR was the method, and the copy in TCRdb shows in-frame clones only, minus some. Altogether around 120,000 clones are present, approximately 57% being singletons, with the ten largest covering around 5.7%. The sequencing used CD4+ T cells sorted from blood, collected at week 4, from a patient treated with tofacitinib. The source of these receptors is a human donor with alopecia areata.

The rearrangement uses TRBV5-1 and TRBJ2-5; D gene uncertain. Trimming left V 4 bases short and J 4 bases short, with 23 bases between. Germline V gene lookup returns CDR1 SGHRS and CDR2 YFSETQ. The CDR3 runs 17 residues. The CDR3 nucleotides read TGCGCCAGCAGCGCGCAACCTGCTGGGGAATTGGGAGAGACCCAGTACTTC. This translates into CASSAQPAGELGETQYF.

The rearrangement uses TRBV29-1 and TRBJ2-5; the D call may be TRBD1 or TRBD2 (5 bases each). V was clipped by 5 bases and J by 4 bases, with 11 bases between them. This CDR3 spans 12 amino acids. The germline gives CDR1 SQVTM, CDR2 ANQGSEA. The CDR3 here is CSVRQGRETQYF. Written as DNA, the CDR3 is TGCAGCGTTCGTCAGGGACGAGAGACCCAGTACTTC.

DNA for the CDR3: TGTGCCAGCTCACGAGATAGCGGCTACACCTTC. This gives the protein CASSRDSGYTF. This chain uses TRBV18 with TRBJ1-2; D gene uncertain. This CDR3 comprises 11 residues. Trimming stripped 4 bases from V and 8 bases from J, with 8 bases between. Per the germline V gene, CDR1 is KGHSH and CDR2 is LQKENI.

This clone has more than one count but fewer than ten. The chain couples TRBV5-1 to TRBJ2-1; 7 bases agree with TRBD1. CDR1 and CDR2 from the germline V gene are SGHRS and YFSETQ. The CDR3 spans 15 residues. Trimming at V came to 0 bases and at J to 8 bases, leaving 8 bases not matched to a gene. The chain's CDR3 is CASSLATGRIDEQFF. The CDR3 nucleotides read TGCGCCAGCAGCTTGGCGACAGGGAGAATTGATGAGCAGTTCTTC. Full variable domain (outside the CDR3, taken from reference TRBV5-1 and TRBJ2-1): KAGVTQTPRYLIKTRGQQVTLSCSPISGHRSVSWYQQTPGQGLQFLFEYFSETQRNKGNFPGRFSGRQFSNSRSEMNVSTLELGDSALYLCASSLATGRIDEQFFGPGTRLTVL.

CDR3 protein: CAWYQIRLLGYTF. The CDR3 coding sequence is TGTGCCTGGTACCAGATTCGGCTACTTGGCTACACCTTC. This rearrangement joins TRBV30 to TRBJ1-2; no clear D gene. CDR1 and CDR2 from the germline V gene are GTSNPN and SVGIG (reference sequence). The CDR3 loop spans 13 amino acids. With 5 bases removed from V and 7 bases from J, the gap between germline ends came to 17 bases.

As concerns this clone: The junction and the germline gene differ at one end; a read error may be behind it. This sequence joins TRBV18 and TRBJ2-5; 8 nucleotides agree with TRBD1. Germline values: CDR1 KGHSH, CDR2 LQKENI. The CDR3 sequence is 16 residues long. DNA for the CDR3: TGTGCCAGCTCGCCACCCTCACAGGGGGGACAAGAGACCCAGTACTTC. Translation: CASSPPSQGGQETQYF.

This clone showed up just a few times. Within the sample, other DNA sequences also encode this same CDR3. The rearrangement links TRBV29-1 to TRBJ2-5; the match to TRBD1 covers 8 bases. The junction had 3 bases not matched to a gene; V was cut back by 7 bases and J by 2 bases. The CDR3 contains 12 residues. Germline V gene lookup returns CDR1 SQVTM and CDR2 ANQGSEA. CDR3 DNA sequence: TGCAGCGCAGGGACAGGACAAGAGACCCAGTACTTC. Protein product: CSAGTGQETQYF.

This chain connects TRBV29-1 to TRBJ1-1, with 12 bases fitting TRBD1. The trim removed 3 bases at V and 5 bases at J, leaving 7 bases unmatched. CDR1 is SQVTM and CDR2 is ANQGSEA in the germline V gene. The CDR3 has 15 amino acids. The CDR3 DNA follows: TGCAGCGTTGAGGGGACAGGGGGCGACTTGACTGAAGCTTTCTTT. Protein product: CSVEGTGGDLTEAFF. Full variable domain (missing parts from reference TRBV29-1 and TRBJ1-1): SAVISQKPSRDICQRGTSLTIQCQVDSQVTMMFWYRQQPGQSLTLIATANQGSEATYESGFVIDKFPISRPNLTFSTLTVSNMSPEDSSIYLCSVEGTGGDLTEAFFGQGTRLTVV.

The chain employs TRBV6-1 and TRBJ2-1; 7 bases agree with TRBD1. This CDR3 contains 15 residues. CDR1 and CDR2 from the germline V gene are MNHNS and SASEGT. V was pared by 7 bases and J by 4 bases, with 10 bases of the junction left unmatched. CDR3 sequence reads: CASTRQGEQYNEQFF. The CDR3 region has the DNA TGTGCCAGCACGCGCCAGGGGGAACAATACAATGAGCAGTTCTTC.

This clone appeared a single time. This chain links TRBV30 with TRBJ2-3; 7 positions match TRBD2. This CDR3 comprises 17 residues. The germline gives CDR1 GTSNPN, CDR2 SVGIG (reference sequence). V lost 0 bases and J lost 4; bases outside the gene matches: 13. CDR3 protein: CAWSVGRTSGLPDTQYF. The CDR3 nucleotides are TGTGCCTGGAGTGTGGGGCGGACTAGTGGTCTCCCAGATACGCAGTATTTT.

The CDR3, as DNA: TGTGCCAGCAGCTTAGAAGGGCGGAGGGACAATGAGCAGTTCTTC. Amino acids: CASSLEGRRDNEQFF. The chain links TRBV11-3 to TRBJ2-1, with D perhaps TRBD2 (6 bases). V shed 0 bases and J shed 5 bases, with 11 bases lying between them. Germline assignment: CDR1 SGHNT and CDR2 YENEEA. The CDR3 contains 15 residues.

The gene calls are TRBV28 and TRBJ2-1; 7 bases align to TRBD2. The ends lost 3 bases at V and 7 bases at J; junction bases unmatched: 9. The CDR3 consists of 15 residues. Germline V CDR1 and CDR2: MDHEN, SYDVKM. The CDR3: CASSLGGEGANEQFF. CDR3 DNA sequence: TGTGCCAGCAGTTTGGGAGGGGAGGGTGCGAATGAGCAGTTCTTC.

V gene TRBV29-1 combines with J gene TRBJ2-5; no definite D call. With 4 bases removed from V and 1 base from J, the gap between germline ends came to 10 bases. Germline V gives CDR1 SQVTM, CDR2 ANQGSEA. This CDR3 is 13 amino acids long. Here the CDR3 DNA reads TGCAGCGTTGGCGACGGTACCCAAGAGACCCAGTACTTC. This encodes CSVGDGTQETQYF.

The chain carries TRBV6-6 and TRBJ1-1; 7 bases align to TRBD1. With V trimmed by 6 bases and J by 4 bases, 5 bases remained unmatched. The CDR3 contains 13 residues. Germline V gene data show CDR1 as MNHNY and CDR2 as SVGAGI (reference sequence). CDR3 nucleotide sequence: TGTGCCAGCAGGAGGGGGCTGGGCACTGAAGCTTTCTTT. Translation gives CASRRGLGTEAFF.

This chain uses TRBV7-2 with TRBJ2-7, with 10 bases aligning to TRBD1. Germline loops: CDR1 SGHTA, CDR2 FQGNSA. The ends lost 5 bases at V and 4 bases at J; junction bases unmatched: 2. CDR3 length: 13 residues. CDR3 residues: CASSRQGAYEQYF. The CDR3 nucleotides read TGTGCCAGCAGCCGACAGGGGGCATACGAGCAGTACTTC.

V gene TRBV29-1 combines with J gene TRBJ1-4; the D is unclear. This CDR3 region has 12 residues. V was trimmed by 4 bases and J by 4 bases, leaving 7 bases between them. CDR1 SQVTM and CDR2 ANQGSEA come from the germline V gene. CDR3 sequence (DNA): TGCAGCGTTGTGGAGGATAATGAAAAACTGTTTTTT. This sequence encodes CSVVEDNEKLFF.

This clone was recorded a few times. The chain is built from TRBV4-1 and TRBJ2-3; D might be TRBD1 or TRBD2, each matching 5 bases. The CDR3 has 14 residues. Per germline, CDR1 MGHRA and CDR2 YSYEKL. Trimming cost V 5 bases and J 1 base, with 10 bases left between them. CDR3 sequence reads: CASSYPGRTDTQYF. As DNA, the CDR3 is TGCGCCAGCAGCTATCCGGGGCGCACAGATACGCAGTATTTT.

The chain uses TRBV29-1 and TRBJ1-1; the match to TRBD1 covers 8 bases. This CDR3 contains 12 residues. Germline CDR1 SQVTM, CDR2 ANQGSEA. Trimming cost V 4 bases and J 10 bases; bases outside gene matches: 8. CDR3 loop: CSVARTGFAAFF. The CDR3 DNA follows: TGCAGCGTTGCCCGGACAGGGTTCGCAGCTTTCTTT.

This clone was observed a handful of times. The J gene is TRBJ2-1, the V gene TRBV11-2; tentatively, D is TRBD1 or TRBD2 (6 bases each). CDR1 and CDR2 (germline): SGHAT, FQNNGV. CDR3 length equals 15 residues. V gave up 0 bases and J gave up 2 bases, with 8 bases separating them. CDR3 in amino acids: CASSLDGGPYNEQFF. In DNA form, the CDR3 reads TGTGCCAGCAGCTTAGACGGGGGCCCCTACAATGAGCAGTTCTTC.

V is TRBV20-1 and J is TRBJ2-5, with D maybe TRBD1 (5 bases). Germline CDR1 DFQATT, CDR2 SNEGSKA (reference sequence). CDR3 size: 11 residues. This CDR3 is CTLWGGETQYF. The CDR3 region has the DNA TGCACTTTATGGGGCGGAGAGACCCAGTACTTC.

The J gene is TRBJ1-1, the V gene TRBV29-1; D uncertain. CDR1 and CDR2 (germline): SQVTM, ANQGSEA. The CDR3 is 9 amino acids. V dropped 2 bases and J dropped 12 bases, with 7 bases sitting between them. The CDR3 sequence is CSVESGTFF. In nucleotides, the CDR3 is TGCAGCGTTGAATCAGGAACTTTCTTT. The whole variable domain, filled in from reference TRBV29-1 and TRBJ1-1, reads SAVISQKPSRDICQRGTSLTIQCQVDSQVTMMFWYRQQPGQSLTLIATANQGSEATYESGFVIDKFPISRPNLTFSTLTVSNMSPEDSSIYLCSVESGTFFGQGTRLTVV.

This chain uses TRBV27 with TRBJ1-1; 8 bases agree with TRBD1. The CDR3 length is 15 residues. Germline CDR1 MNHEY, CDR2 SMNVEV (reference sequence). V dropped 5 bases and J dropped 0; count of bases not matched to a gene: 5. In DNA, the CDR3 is TGTGCCAGCAGTGCCCGGACAGGGTTGAACACTGAAGCTTTCTTT. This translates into CASSARTGLNTEAFF.

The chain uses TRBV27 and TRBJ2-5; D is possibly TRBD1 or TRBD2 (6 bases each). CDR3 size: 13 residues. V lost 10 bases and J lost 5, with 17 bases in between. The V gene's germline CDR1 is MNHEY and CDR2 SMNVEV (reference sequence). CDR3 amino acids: CATIGGPQETQYF. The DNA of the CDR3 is TGTGCCACTATTGGGGGGCCCCAGGAGACCCAGTACTTC.

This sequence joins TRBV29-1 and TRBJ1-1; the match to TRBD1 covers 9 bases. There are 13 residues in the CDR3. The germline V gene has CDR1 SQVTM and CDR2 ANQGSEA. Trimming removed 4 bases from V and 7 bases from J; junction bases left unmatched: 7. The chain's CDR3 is CSVGGTGLSEAFF. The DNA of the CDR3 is TGCAGCGTTGGAGGGACAGGGCTTAGTGAAGCTTTCTTT. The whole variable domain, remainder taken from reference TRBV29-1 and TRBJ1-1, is SAVISQKPSRDICQRGTSLTIQCQVDSQVTMMFWYRQQPGQSLTLIATANQGSEATYESGFVIDKFPISRPNLTFSTLTVSNMSPEDSSIYLCSVGGTGLSEAFFGQGTRLTVV.

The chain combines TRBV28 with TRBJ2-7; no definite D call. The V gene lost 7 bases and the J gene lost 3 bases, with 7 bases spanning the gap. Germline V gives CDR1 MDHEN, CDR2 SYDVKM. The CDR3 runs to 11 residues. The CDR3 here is CASTNFYEQYF. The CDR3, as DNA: TGTGCCAGCACCAACTTCTACGAGCAGTACTTC.

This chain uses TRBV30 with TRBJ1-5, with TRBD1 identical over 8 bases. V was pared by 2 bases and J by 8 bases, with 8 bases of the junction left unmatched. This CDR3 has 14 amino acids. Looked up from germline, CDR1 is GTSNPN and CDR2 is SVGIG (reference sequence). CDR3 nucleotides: TGTGCCTGGAGTACAATCAGGGGGCTGAAGCCCCAGCATTTT. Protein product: CAWSTIRGLKPQHF.

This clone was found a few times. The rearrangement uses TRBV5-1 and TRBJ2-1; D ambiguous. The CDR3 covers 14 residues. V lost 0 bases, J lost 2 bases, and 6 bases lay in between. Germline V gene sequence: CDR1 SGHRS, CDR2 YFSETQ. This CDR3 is CASSLGSTYNEQFF. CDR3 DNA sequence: TGCGCCAGCAGCTTGGGGAGTACCTACAATGAGCAGTTCTTC.

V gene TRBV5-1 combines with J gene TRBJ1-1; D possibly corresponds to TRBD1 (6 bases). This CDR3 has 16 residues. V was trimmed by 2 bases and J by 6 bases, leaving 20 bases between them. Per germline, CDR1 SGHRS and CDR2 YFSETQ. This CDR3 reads CASSFSHRVDDPEAFF. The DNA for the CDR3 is TGCGCCAGCAGCTTTTCCCACAGGGTGGATGACCCTGAAGCTTTCTTT.

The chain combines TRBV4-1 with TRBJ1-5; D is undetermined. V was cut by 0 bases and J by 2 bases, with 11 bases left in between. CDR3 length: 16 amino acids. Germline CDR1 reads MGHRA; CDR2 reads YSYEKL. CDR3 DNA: TGCGCCAGCAGCCAAGATGGCGGGTTGGGCAATCAGCCCCAGCATTTT. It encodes CASSQDGGLGNQPQHF.